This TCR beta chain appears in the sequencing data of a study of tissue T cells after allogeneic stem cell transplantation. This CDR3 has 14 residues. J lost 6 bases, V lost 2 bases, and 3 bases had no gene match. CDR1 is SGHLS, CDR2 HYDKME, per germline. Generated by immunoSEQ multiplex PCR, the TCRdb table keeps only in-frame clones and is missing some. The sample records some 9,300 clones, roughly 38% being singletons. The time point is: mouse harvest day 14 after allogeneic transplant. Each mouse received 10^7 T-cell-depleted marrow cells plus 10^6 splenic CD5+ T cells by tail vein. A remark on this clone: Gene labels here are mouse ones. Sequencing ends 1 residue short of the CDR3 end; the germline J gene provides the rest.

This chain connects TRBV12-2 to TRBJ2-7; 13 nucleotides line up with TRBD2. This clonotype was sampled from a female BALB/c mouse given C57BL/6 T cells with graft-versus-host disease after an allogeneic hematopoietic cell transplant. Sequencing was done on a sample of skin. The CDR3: CASSPDWGGREQYF. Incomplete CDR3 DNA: TGTGCCAGCTCTCCGGACTGGGGGGGCCGTGAACAGTAC.